This T cell receptor (beta chain) was sequenced for a study of CD8+CD57+ T cells in acquired aplastic anemia. Study summary: Sorted CD4+ and CD8+ cells gave a mean 3.2 ug DNA, range roughly 0.18 to 27.4 ug. Whole-study findings and limits: Patients and controls shared some 30 CD8+ CDR3 sequences.

In patients chosen for sequencing, flow cytometry had shown CD8+CD57+ cell expansion. Every patient presented with severe acquired aplastic anemia. Blood samples were obtained from patients who had received no prior therapy. This clonotype was detected ten times or more. Antigen: not known. Profiles of TCR beta VDJ and CDR3 were generated from a genomic DNA template. In TCRdb, the reads were re-called with MiXCR into one record per CDR3 protein. The table has 200,000 or so distinct CDR3 sequences, around three fifths seen once. V gave up 3 bases and J gave up 6 bases, with 12 bases separating them. Germline V gene sequence: CDR1 DFQATT, CDR2 SNEGSKA (reference sequence). The CDR3 consists of 13 residues.

The V call is TRBV20-1, the J call TRBJ2-1, with D perhaps TRBD2 (6 bases). The TCR originated in a human donor with aplastic anemia. The sequenced sample consisted of sorted CD4+, CD8+, or CD8+CD57+ T cells (not recorded which) from PBMCs. The CDR3 DNA is TGCAGTGCTAGGAGGTGGGGGGTCAATGAGCAGTTCTTC. It encodes CSARRWGVNEQFF.